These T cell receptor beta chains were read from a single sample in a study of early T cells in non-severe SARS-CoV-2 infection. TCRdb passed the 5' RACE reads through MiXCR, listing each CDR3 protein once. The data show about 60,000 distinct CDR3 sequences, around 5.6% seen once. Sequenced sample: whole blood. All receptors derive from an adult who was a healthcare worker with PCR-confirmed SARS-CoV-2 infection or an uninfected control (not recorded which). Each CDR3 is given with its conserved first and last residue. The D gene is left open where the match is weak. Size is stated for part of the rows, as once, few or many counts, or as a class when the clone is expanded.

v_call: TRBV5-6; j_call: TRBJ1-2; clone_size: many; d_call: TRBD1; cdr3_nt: TGTGCCAGCTCCCGTTCGGAGTGGACAGGGCGTTTTGGCTACACCTTC; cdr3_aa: CASSRSEWTGRFGYTF
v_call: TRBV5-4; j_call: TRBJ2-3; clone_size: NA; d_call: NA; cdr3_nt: TGTGCCAGTAACACCGGGACCAGCAGGGGGGGCACAGATACGCAGTATTTT; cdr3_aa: CASNTGTSRGGTDTQYF
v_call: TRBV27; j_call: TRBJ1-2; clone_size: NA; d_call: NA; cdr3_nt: TGTGCCGGCAGTTCCCTGGCTAACTATGGCTACACCTTC; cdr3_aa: CAGSSLANYGYTF
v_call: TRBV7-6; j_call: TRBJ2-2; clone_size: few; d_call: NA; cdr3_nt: TGTGCCAGCAGCTTGAGGGACTCACTACCGTTGGCCGGGGAGCTGTTTTTT; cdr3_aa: CASSLRDSLPLAGELFF
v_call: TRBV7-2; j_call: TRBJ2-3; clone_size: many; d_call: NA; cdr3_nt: TGTGCCAGCAGCTTAGTACAGGGAGATACGCAGTATTTT; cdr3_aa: CASSLVQGDTQYF
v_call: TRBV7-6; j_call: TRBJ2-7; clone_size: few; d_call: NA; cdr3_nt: TGTGCCAGCAGCCCGCCCCCCAGGGGAGCCTACGAGCAGTACTTC; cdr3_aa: CASSPPPRGAYEQYF
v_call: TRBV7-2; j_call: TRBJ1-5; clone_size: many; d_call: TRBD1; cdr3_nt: TGTGCCAGCAGCAGACAGGGGAATAGCAATCAGCCCCAGCATTTT; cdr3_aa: CASSRQGNSNQPQHF
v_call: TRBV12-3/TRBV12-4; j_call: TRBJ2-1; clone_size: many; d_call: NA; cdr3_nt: TGTGCCAGCAGCCCCCCCCAGGGGATCATATACAATGAGCAGTTCTTC; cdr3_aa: CASSPPQGIIYNEQFF
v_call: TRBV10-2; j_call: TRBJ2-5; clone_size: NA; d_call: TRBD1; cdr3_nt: TGCGCCAGCAGAGGGACAGGGGCAATACCCGAGACCCAGTACTTC; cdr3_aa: CASRGTGAIPETQYF
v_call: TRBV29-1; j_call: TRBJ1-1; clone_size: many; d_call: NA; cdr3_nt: TGCAGCCCTGCGCCCCTTTTGGCTTTCTTT; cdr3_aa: CSPAPLLAFF
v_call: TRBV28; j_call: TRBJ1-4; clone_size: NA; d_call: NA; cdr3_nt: TGTGCCAGCAAGAACCAAAATCGCGAAAAACTGTTTTTT; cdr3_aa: CASKNQNREKLFF
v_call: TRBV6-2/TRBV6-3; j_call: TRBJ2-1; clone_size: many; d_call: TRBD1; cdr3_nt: TGTGCCAGCTGCGAGAGAGGGACAGGGTGGGGGAATGAGCAGTTCTTC; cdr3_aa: CASCERGTGWGNEQFF
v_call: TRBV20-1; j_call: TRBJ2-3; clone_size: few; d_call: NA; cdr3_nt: TGCAGTGCTAGAGATGGGGCACGAACAGATACGCAGTATTTT; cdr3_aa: CSARDGARTDTQYF
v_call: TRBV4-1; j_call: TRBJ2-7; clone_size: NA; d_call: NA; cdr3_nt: TGCGCCAGCAGCCTCCGGACAGTTACTTCCTACGAGCAGTACTTC; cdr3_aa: CASSLRTVTSYEQYF
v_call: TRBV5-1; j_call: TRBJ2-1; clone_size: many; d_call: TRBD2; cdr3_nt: TGCGCCAGCAGCGGAGGGACTAGCGGGCACAATGAGCAGTTCTTC; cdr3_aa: CASSGGTSGHNEQFF
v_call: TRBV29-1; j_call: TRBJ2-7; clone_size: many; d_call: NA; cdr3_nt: TGCAGCGTTGTGGGACAAGCCTACGAGCAGTACTTC; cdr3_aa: CSVVGQAYEQYF
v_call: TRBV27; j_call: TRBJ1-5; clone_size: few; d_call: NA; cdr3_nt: TGTGCCAGCAGGCCAGGATCGGGCCATCAGCCCCAGCATTTT; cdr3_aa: CASRPGSGHQPQHF
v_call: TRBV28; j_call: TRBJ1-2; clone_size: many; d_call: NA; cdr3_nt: TGTGCCAGCAGTGCTGACGGTTTCTATGGCTACACCTTC; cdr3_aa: CASSADGFYGYTF
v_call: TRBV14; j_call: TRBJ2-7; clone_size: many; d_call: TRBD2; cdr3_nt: TGTGCCAGCAGCCCAGCGGGAGGAGGTTACGAGCAGTACTTC; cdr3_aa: CASSPAGGGYEQYF
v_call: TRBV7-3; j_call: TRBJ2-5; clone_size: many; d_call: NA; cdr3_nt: TGTGCCAGCAGCGAACCGGGACAACAAGAGACCCAGTACTTC; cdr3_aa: CASSEPGQQETQYF
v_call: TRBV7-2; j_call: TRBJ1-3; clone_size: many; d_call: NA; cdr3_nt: TGTGCCAGCAGCTCATTTCGGGTGAACCCTGGAAACACCATATATTTT; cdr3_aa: CASSSFRVNPGNTIYF
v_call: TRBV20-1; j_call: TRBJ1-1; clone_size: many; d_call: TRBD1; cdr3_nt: TGCAGTGCTGGGGGGGACAGACGGAACACTGAAGCTTTCTTT; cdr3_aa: CSAGGDRRNTEAFF
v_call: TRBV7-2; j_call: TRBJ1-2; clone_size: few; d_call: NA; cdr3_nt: TGTGCCAGCAGCTCCAAAGGACTGAATAACTATGGCTACACCTTC; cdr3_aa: CASSSKGLNNYGYTF
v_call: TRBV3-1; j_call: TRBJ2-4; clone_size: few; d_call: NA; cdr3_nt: TGTGCCAGCAGCCTATCCCCGGGGAGAACCAAAAACATTCAGTACTTC; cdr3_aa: CASSLSPGRTKNIQYF